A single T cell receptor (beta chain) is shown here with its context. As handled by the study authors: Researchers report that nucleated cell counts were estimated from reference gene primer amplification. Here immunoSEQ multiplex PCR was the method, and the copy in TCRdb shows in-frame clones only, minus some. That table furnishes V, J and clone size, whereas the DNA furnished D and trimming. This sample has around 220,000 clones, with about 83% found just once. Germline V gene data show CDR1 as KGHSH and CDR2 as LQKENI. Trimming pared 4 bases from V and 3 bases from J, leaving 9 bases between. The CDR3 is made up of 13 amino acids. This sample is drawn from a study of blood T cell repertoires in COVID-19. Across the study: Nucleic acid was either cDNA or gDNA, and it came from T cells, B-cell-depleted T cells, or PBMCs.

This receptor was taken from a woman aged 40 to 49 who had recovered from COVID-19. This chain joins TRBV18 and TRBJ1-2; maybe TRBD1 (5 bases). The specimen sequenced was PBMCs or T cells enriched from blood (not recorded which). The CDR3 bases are TGTGCCAGCTCACTGACAGTCGACTATGGCTACACCTTC. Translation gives CASSLTVDYGYTF.